The rows below give T cell receptor beta chains drawn from one sample of a study of T cell responses to AZD1222 COVID-19 vaccine. The assay was immunoSEQ multiplex PCR, and TCRdb's table has in-frame clones only and misses some. The table has 110,000 or so clones, roughly 90% seen once. The sample consisted of peripheral blood, taken 28 days after the second dose of the MenACWY control vaccine. The receptor set was obtained from an adult who received the MenACWY meningococcal vaccine as a control. CDR3s include the opening cysteine and the closing phenylalanine or tryptophan. Rows give clone size only sometimes, using once, few, many, or a class for an expanded clone.

J | size | V | CDR3
TRBJ2-1 | - | TRBV4-2 | CASSQGVAAYNEQFF
TRBJ1-4 | - | TRBV28 | CASSLSLAGREKLFF
TRBJ2-1 | once | TRBV4-2 | CASSQQGVGNEQFF
TRBJ2-7 | - | TRBV7-2 | CASSLGGPSGEQYF
TRBJ2-5 | - | TRBV5-6 | CASSFYGQETQYF
TRBJ2-5 | few | TRBV25-1 | CASSGKTQYF
TRBJ1-5 | - | TRBV6-2/TRBV6-3 | CASSQGGGGQPQHF
TRBJ1-6 | - | TRBV6-2/TRBV6-3 | CASSYDISPLHF
TRBJ2-1 | - | TRBV27 | CASSSIRPGQGFNEQFF
TRBJ2-3 | - | TRBV5-4 | CASSRASGGSTDTQYF
TRBJ2-2 | - | TRBV28 | CASRQRAGGNGELFF
TRBJ1-1 | - | TRBV28 | CASRSRQGQAFF
TRBJ1-1 | - | TRBV27 | CASSSFRTGKGTEAFF
TRBJ1-6 | - | TRBV7-2 | CASSTRQVDNSPLHF
TRBJ1-3 | few | TRBV28 | CASSPRMRARPGNTIYF
TRBJ1-2 | - | TRBV6-5 | CASSQQGAVGYTF
TRBJ1-4 | - | TRBV6-5 | CASSYEGGGEKLFF